Below, one T cell receptor beta chain is given with its context. Its matching antigen is unknown. The sample originates from a study of cytomegalovirus exposure and HLA in healthy donors. Regarding the study as a whole: Follow-up analysis seemed to connect common viral pathogens with several of the most significant clusters identified. Associated with HLA alleles at 0.05 false discovery rate in a later analysis were around 15,000 TCR beta sequences. Earlier analysis found most TCR beta V segments productive about 87% or about 30% of the time. Sequencing likely generated an artifact that appeared as a cluster of highly shared sequence variants.

The CDR3 is 13 amino acids. The J segment lost 8 bases and the V segment lost 4 bases, leaving 6 bases of the junction unmatched. Germline V CDR1 and CDR2: MNHEY, SVGAGI. PCR was performed using 60 Vbeta and 13 Jbeta primers. Method: immunoSEQ multiplex PCR; TCRdb's copy keeps in-frame clones and lacks some. Here the sample spans roughly 150,000 clones, almost 80% being singletons. This clonotype originated in a male donor in good health and CMV-seronegative. Sequenced input: PBMCs. The chain couples TRBV6-5 to TRBJ1-2, with 8 bases matching TRBD1. This CDR3 reads CASSSPGGRGYTF. The CDR3 coding sequence is TGTGCCAGCAGTTCACCAGGGGGCAGGGGCTACACCTTC.